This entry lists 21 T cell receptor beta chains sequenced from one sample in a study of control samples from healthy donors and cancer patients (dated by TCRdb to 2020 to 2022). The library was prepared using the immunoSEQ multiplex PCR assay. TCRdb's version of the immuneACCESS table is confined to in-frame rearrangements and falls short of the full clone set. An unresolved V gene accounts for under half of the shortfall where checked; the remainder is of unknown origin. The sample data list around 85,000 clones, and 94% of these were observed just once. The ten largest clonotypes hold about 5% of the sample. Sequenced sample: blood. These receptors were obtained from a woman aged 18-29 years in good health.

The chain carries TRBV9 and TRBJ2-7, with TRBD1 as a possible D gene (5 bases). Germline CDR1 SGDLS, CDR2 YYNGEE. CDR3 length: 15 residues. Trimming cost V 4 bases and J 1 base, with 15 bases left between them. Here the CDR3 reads CASSPDSSLSYEQYF. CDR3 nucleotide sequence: TGTGCCAGCAGCCCCGACAGTTCGCTATCCTACGAGCAGTACTTC.

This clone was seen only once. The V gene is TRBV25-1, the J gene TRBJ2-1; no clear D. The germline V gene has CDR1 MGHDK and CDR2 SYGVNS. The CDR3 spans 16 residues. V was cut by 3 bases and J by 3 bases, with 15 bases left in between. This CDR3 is CASSDISVPLYNEQFF. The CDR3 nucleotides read TGTGCCAGCAGTGATATCTCAGTGCCTCTCTACAATGAGCAGTTCTTC. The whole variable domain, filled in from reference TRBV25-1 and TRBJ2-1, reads EADIYQTPRYLVIGTGKKITLECSQTMGHDKMYWYQQDPGMELHLIHYSYGVNSTEKGDLSSESTVSRIRTEHFPLTLESARPSHTSQYLCASSDISVPLYNEQFFGPGTRLTVL.

In DNA form, the CDR3 reads TGTGCCAGCAGTCCGACAGGCTCTGGAAACACCATATATTTT. Translation: CASSPTGSGNTIYF. This chain uses TRBV27 with TRBJ1-3, with a weak D call TRBD1 (6 bases). The CDR3 runs 14 residues. V gave up 5 bases and J gave up 0 bases, with 8 bases separating them. In germline, CDR1 is MNHEY, CDR2 SMNVEV (reference sequence).

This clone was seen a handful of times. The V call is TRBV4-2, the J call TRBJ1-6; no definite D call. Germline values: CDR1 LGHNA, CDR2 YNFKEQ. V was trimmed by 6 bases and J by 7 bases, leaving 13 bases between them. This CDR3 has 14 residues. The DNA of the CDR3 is TGTGCCAGCAGGGATACGGGCCAAAATTCACCCCTCCACTTT. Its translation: CASRDTGQNSPLHF.

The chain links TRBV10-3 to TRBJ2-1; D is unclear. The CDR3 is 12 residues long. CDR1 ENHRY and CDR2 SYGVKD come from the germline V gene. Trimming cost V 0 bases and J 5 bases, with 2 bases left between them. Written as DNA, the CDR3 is TGTGCCATCAGTGAGTCTCACAATGAGCAGTTCTTC. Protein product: CAISESHNEQFF.

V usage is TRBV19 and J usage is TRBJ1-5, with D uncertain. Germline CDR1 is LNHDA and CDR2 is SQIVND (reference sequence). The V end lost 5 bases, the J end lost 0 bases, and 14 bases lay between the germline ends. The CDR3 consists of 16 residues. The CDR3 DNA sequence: TGTGCCAGTAGTTTTTTTCGACAATCTAGCAATCAGCCCCAGCATTTT. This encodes CASSFFRQSSNQPQHF.

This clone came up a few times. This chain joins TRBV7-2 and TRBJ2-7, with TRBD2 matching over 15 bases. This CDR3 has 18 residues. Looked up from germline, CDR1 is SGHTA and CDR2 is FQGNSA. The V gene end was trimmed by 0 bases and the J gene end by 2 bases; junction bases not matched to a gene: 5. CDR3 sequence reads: CASSLAKGLAGGAYEQYF. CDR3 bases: TGTGCCAGCAGCTTAGCCAAGGGACTAGCGGGAGGCGCCTACGAGCAGTACTTC.

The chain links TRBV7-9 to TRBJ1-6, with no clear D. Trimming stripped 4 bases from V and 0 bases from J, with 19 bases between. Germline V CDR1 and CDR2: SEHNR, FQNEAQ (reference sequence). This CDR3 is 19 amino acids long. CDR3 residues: CASSSPGLEGSSYNSPLHF. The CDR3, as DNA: TGTGCCAGCAGCTCTCCGGGCCTAGAGGGCAGCTCCTATAATTCACCCCTCCACTTT. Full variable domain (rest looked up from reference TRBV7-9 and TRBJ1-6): DTGVSQNPRHKITKRGQNVTFRCDPISEHNRLYWYRQTLGQGPEFLTYFQNEAQLEKSRLLSDRFSAERPKGSFSTLEIQRTEQGDSAMYLCASSSPGLEGSSYNSPLHFGNGTRLTVT.

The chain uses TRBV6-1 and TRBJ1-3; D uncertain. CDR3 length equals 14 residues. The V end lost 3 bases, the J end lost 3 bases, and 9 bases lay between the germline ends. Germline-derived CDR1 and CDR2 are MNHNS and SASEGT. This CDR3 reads CASSEEWIGNTIYF. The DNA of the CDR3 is TGTGCCAGCAGTGAGGAGTGGATTGGAAACACCATATATTTT.

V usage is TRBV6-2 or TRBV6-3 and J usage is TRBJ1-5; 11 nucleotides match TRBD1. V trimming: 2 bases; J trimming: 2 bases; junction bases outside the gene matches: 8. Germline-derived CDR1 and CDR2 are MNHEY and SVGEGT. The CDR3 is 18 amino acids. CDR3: CASSYEGQGALGNQPQHF. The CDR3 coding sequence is TGTGCCAGCAGTTACGAAGGACAGGGGGCTTTGGGCAATCAGCCCCAGCATTTT.

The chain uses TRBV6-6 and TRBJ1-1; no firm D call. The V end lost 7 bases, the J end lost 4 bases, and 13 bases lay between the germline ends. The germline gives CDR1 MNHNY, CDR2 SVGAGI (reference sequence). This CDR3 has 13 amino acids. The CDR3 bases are TGTGCCAGCACCGAGGGCTGGGGCACTGAAGCTTTCTTT. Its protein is CASTEGWGTEAFF.

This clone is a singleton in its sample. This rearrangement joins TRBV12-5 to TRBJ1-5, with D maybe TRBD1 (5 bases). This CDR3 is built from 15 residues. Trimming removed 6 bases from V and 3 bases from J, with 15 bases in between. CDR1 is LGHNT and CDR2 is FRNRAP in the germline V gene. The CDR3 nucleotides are TGTGCTAGTGGGAGGCCGGGACCGGACAATCAGCCCCAGCATTTT. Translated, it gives CASGRPGPDNQPQHF.

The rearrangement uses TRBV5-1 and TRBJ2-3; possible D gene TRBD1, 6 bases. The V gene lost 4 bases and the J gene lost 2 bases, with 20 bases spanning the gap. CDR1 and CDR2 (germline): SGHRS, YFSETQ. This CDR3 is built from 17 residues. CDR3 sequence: CASSPGAVFGFTDTQYF. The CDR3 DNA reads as TGCGCCAGCAGCCCAGGGGCGGTCTTTGGTTTCACAGATACGCAGTATTTT.

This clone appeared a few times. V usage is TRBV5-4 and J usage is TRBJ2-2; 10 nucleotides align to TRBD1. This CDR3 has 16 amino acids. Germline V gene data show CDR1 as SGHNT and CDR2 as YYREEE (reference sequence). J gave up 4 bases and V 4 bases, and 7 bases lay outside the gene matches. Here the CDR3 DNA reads TGTGCCAGCAGCCCGGGACAGGGGAGGAGCACCGGGGAGCTGTTTTTT. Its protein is CASSPGQGRSTGELFF.

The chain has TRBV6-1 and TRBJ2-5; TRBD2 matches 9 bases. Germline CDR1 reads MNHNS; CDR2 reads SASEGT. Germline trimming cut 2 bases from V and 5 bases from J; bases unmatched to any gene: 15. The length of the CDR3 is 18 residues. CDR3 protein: CASSEFGASGDREETQYF. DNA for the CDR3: TGTGCCAGCAGTGAATTTGGGGCTAGCGGGGATAGGGAGGAGACCCAGTACTTC.

The CDR3 here is CAISRAGRNSGANVLTF. Here the CDR3 DNA reads TGTGCCATCAGCCGGGCGGGGCGGAACTCTGGGGCCAACGTCCTGACTTTC. This chain links TRBV10-3 with TRBJ2-6, with D possibly being TRBD2 (6 bases). V lost 6 bases and J 0 bases, leaving 15 bases between the germline ends. The CDR3 runs to 17 residues. Germline V gives CDR1 ENHRY, CDR2 SYGVKD.

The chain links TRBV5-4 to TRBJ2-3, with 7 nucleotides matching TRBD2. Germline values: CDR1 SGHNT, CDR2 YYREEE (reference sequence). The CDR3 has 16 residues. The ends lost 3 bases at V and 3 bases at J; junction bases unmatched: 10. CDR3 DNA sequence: TGTGCCAGCAGCTCACTAGCGCACCGCGCTACAGATACGCAGTATTTT. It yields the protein CASSSLAHRATDTQYF.

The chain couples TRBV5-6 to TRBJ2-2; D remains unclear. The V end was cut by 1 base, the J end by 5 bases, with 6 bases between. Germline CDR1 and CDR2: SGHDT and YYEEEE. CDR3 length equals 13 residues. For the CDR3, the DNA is TGTGCCAGCAGCTTGTATCCAACCGGGGAGCTGTTTTTT. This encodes CASSLYPTGELFF.

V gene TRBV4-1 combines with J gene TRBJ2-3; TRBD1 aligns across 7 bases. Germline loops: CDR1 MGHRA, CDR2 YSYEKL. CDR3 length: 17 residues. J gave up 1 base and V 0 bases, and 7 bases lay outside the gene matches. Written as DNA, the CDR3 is TGCGCCAGCAGCCAAGATTCATTAACAGGGGGCACAGATACGCAGTATTTT. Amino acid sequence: CASSQDSLTGGTDTQYF.

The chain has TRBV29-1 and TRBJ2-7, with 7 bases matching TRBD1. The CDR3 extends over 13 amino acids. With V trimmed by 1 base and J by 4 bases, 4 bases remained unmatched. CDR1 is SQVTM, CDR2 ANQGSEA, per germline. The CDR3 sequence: CSVEVLQGYEQYF. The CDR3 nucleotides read TGCAGCGTTGAAGTTTTACAGGGGTACGAGCAGTACTTC.

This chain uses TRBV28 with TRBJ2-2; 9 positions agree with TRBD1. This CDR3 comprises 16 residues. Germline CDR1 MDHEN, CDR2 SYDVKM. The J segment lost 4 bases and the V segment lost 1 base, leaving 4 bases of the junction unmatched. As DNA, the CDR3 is TGTGCCAGCAGTTTATACGGGACAGGGATCACCGGGGAGCTGTTTTTT. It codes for CASSLYGTGITGELFF.